This TCR beta chain was profiled in a study of T cell responses to AZD1222 COVID-19 vaccine. General study points: Researchers took repertoire samples only after the peak T cell response had come. Among the donors, most were white British and more were female, and clonal diversity was possibly underestimated. Unmutated variant regions reportedly attract nearly half of all spike-specific TCRs.

Details on this clone: Its antigen remains unidentified.

Using immunoSEQ multiplex PCR, the repertoire was profiled, and TCRdb retains in-frame clones only, with some absent. The table lists more than 150,000 clones, roughly nine tenths of them singletons, with 5.5% to 8.5% in the top ten. The V and J ends lost 7 bases and 6 bases respectively, with 16 bases between them. Germline CDR1 reads SNHLY; CDR2 reads FYNNEI. The CDR3 runs to 14 residues. Sequenced material: peripheral blood, taken after recovery from COVID-19. The rearrangement uses TRBV2 and TRBJ1-5, with D hard to call. This receptor was obtained from an adult who had recovered from COVID-19. This chain's CDR3 is CASNGLHSGQPQHF. CDR3 DNA: TGTGCCAGCAACGGACTCCACTCAGGTCAGCCCCAGCATTTT. The variable domain in full, with the rest retrieved from reference TRBV2 and TRBJ1-5, is EPEVTQTPSHQVTQMGQEVILRCVPISNHLYFYWYRQILGQKVEFLVSFYNNEISEKSEIFDDQFSVERPDGSNFTLKIRSTKLEDSAMYFCASNGLHSGQPQHFGDGTRLSIL.